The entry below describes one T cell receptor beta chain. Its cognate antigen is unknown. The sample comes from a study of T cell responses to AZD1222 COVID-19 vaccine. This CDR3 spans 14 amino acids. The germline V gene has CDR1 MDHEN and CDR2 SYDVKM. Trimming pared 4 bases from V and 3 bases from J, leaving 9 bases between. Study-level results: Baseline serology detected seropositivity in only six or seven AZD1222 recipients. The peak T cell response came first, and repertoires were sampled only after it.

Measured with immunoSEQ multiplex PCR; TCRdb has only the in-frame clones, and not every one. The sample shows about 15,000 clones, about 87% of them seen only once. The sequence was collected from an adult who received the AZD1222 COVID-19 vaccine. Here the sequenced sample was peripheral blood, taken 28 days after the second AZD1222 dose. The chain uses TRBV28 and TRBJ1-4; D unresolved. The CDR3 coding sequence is TGTGCCAGCAGTTGGGTAGGTGCTAATGAAAAACTGTTTTTT. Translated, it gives CASSWVGANEKLFF.